The TCR beta chain under discussion was sequenced for a study of blood T cell repertoires in COVID-19. Using immunoSEQ multiplex PCR, the repertoire was profiled, and TCRdb retains in-frame clones only, with some absent. The sample yields 250,000 to 400,000 clones, around 89% seen once. The V and J ends lost 9 bases and 5 bases respectively, with 7 bases between them. There are 10 residues in the CDR3. Germline CDR1 and CDR2: MNHEY and SVGAGI. The chain links TRBV6-5 to TRBJ1-1, with D unresolved. The clonotype was recovered from a woman aged 25 to 39 with COVID-19, enrolled during active disease. Sample: peripheral blood. This CDR3 reads CASGSTEAFF. The DNA of the CDR3 is TGTGCCAGTGGGAGTACTGAAGCTTTCTTT.